This TCR beta chain stems from a study of cytomegalovirus exposure and HLA in healthy donors. Overall study context: Early on, a data release was issued that held 85 million to 95 million unique TCRs from HLA-typed donors.

Primers included in the PCR were 60 Vbeta and 13 Jbeta primers. TCRdb's copy holds only in-frame clones and misses some; the assay was immunoSEQ multiplex PCR. This table holds 130,000 or so clones. The CDR3 sequence is 17 residues long. The ends were cut back, 5 bases at V and 1 base at J, with 18 bases in the middle. CDR1 LGHNT and CDR2 FRNRAP come from the germline V gene. Remarks on this clone: The antigen is undetermined.

Study-wide results and limits: The classifier reportedly diagnosed cytomegalovirus status with high specificity and sensitivity. Specificity of a few CMV-associated chains for CMV antigens was verified in vitro.

V and J are TRBV12-5 and TRBJ2-1, with D maybe TRBD2 (6 bases). The sequence was obtained from a woman aged 60-75 years in good health and CMV-seronegative. Input material: PBMCs. The CDR3 protein is CASGTPAPGVSYNEQFF. DNA for the CDR3: TGTGCTAGTGGTACCCCAGCGCCGGGAGTGTCCTACAATGAGCAGTTCTTC.